These 18 T cell receptor beta chains were all obtained from the same sample, sequenced in a study of cytomegalovirus exposure and HLA in healthy donors. PCR involved 60 Vbeta and 13 Jbeta primers. Measured with immunoSEQ multiplex PCR; TCRdb has only the in-frame clones, and not every one. The sample has 150,000 to 200,000 clones, roughly 81% seen once. What was sequenced was PBMCs. Every receptor here comes from a man aged 25-45 years in good health and CMV-seropositive.

The chain employs TRBV11-3 and TRBJ2-6; 8 bases line up with TRBD1. Germline CDR1 reads SGHNT; CDR2 reads YENEEA. Trimming at V came to 4 bases and at J to 2 bases, leaving 4 bases not matched to a gene. The CDR3 is made up of 16 amino acids. CDR3 sequence reads: CASSSGTGTGANVLTF. The CDR3 nucleotides read TGTGCCAGCAGCTCCGGGACAGGAACTGGGGCCAACGTCCTGACTTTC.

The chain combines TRBV7-2 with TRBJ2-1, with 8 bases that match TRBD1. The J segment lost 6 bases and the V segment lost 1 base, leaving 14 bases of the junction unmatched. Germline V lookup: CDR1 SGHTA, CDR2 FQGNSA. This CDR3 region has 18 residues. The CDR3 reads CASSLVSRGTGGSNEQFF. CDR3 DNA: TGTGCCAGCAGCTTAGTATCGCGAGGGACAGGAGGGAGCAATGAGCAGTTCTTC.

The chain couples TRBV7-2 to TRBJ2-3; 7 bases agree with TRBD1. This CDR3 contains 14 residues. Germline V gene lookup returns CDR1 SGHTA and CDR2 FQGNSA. Losses at the gene ends were 6 bases for V and 3 bases for J; bases not matched to a gene: 6. The CDR3 DNA sequence: TGTGCCAGCAGGAGACAGGGATTAACAGATACGCAGTATTTT. It encodes CASRRQGLTDTQYF.

V usage is TRBV4-1 and J usage is TRBJ2-2; a weak D match, TRBD2 (6 bases). The CDR3 runs 15 residues. Between the trimmed V and J ends, which lost 5 bases and 4 bases, there was a span of 14 bases. Germline loops: CDR1 MGHRA, CDR2 YSYEKL. In DNA form, the CDR3 reads TGCGCCAGCAGCACGAGCGGGCCAAGCACCGGGGAGCTGTTTTTT. Protein product: CASSTSGPSTGELFF.

The chain employs TRBV5-1 and TRBJ1-2; no firm D call. The CDR3 runs 14 residues. Trimming pared 0 bases from V and 3 bases from J, leaving 9 bases between. The germline V gene has CDR1 SGHRS and CDR2 YFSETQ. In nucleotides, the CDR3 is TGCGCCAGCAGCTTGGCTACGGGAGACTATGGCTACACCTTC. Amino acid sequence: CASSLATGDYGYTF.

V and J are TRBV11-2 and TRBJ2-5; no reliable D call. The CDR3 spans 13 residues. CDR1 and CDR2 (germline): SGHAT, FQNNGV. Between the trimmed V and J ends, which lost 4 bases and 2 bases, there was a span of 8 bases. CDR3: CASSWAEQETQYF. CDR3 nucleotides: TGTGCCAGCAGCTGGGCAGAGCAAGAGACCCAGTACTTC.

V usage is TRBV5-3 and J usage is TRBJ2-7, with TRBD1 matching 10 bases. Being an ORF, TRBV5-3 has a function that is uncertain. Trimming took 4 bases from V and 6 from J; bases not matched to a gene: 7. This CDR3 comprises 14 residues. CDR3 nucleotide sequence: TGTGCCAGAAGCCCCCGGGACAGGGGCTCCGAGCAGTACTTC. It translates to CARSPRDRGSEQYF.

The gene calls are TRBV7-3 and TRBJ1-4, with D unresolved. Germline lookup yields CDR1 SGHTA and CDR2 FQGTGA. This CDR3 contains 16 residues. Trimming cost V 2 bases and J 4 bases, with 14 bases left between them. CDR3 bases: TGTGCCAGCAGCTTAGCGACATGTCCACGTAATGAAAAACTGTTTTTT. Amino acid sequence: CASSLATCPRNEKLFF.

The gene calls are TRBV9 and TRBJ2-3; 7 positions match TRBD2. The CDR3 loop spans 18 amino acids. CDR1 SGDLS and CDR2 YYNGEE come from the germline V gene. Germline trimming cut 0 bases from V and 1 base from J; bases unmatched to any gene: 11. DNA of the CDR3: TGTGCCAGCAGCGTAGTTGGCGGGAGAGGTATTGGCACAGATACGCAGTATTTT. Translation gives CASSVVGGRGIGTDTQYF.

This chain joins TRBV19 and TRBJ1-1, with D tentatively TRBD1 (5 bases). The V end lost 5 bases, the J end lost 0 bases, and 10 bases lay between the germline ends. The CDR3 covers 14 residues. Germline values: CDR1 LNHDA, CDR2 SQIVND (reference sequence). The CDR3 sequence: CASSPAGLNTEAFF. The CDR3 DNA sequence: TGTGCCAGTAGTCCGGCGGGGCTGAACACTGAAGCTTTCTTT. The full variable domain, in which reference TRBV19 and TRBJ1-1 provide the parts outside the CDR3, is DGGITQSPKYLFRKEGQNVTLSCEQNLNHDAMYWYRQDPGQGLRLIYYSQIVNDFQKGDIAEGYSVSREKKESFPLTVTSAQKNPTAFYLCASSPAGLNTEAFFGQGTRLTVV.

This chain connects TRBV5-4 to TRBJ2-2, with D uncertain. The CDR3 totals 17 residues. In germline, CDR1 is SGHNT, CDR2 YYREEE (reference sequence). Trimming shortened V by 2 bases and J by 0 bases, and 14 bases separated the two germline ends. The CDR3 DNA is TGTGCCAGCAGCTTTTTTCCCTACGAGGCGAACACCGGGGAGCTGTTTTTT. Protein sequence: CASSFFPYEANTGELFF. Complete variable domain (other parts from reference TRBV5-4 and TRBJ2-2): ETGVTQSPTHLIKTRGQQVTLRCSSQSGHNTVSWYQQALGQGPQFIFQYYREEENGRGNFPPRFSGLQFPNYSSELNVNALELDDSALYLCASSFFPYEANTGELFFGEGSRLTVL.

This clone showed up just once. This rearrangement joins TRBV19 to TRBJ2-3, with D tentatively TRBD2 (5 bases). CDR1 LNHDA and CDR2 SQIVND come from the germline V gene (reference sequence). CDR3 length equals 16 residues. Trimming took 5 bases from V and 1 from J, leaving 16 bases between them. CDR3 DNA: TGTGCCAGTAGTCCGTCTTTCACGGAGGGCACAGATACGCAGTATTTT. This codes for CASSPSFTEGTDTQYF.

This chain joins TRBV6-5 and TRBJ2-1; D perhaps matches TRBD1 (5 bases). The germline gives CDR1 MNHEY, CDR2 SVGAGI. Trimming removed 6 bases at V and 6 bases at J, with 18 bases between. The CDR3 extends over 15 amino acids. CDR3 region: CASSRQTRARNEQFF. As DNA, the CDR3 is TGTGCCAGCAGCCGACAGACGCGTGCTCGCAATGAGCAGTTCTTC.

The V and J genes are TRBV11-3 and TRBJ2-1; D may be TRBD2 (5 bases). The CDR3 totals 13 residues. Per the germline V gene, CDR1 is SGHNT and CDR2 is YENEEA. V lost 0 bases to trimming and J lost 10 bases, with 10 bases between them. CDR3: CASSLDPPGEQFF. CDR3 sequence (DNA): TGTGCCAGCAGCTTAGATCCGCCGGGGGAGCAGTTCTTC.

V and J are TRBV7-3 and TRBJ2-5; 8 nucleotides line up with TRBD1. Unmatched junction bases numbered 4, after V lost 5 bases and J lost 5 bases. Germline V gene sequence: CDR1 SGHTA, CDR2 FQGTGA. The CDR3 loop spans 13 amino acids. CDR3: CASSPRTGETQYF. CDR3 coding DNA: TGTGCCAGCAGCCCCCGGACAGGGGAGACCCAGTACTTC.

The chain uses TRBV5-1 and TRBJ2-7; 10 bases match TRBD2. The germline CDR1 and CDR2 sequences are SGHRS and YFSETQ. Trimming cost V 0 bases and J 2 bases; bases outside gene matches: 11. This CDR3 comprises 18 residues. CDR3 nucleotides: TGCGCCAGCAGCTTGGGGACAGCGGGAGGGCGTTATACCTACGAGCAGTACTTC. Residues: CASSLGTAGGRYTYEQYF. Supplemented by reference TRBV5-1 and TRBJ2-7, the full variable domain reads KAGVTQTPRYLIKTRGQQVTLSCSPISGHRSVSWYQQTPGQGLQFLFEYFSETQRNKGNFPGRFSGRQFSNSRSEMNVSTLELGDSALYLCASSLGTAGGRYTYEQYFGPGTRLTVT.

The V gene is TRBV4-1, the J gene TRBJ2-3; D is possibly TRBD2 (6 bases). The CDR3 is 16 amino acids. CDR1 and CDR2 from the germline V gene are MGHRA and YSYEKL. Trimming took off 4 bases at V and 3 bases at J, with 17 bases between the two ends. The CDR3 coding sequence is TGCGCCAGCAGCCCGCGGTTAGTTGGAGGGACAGATACGCAGTATTTT. This codes for CASSPRLVGGTDTQYF.

The genes are TRBV19 and TRBJ1-2; TRBD1 agrees at 9 bases. V dropped 7 bases and J dropped 1; count of bases not matched to a gene: 4. The CDR3 totals 14 residues. The V gene's germline CDR1 is LNHDA and CDR2 SQIVND (reference sequence). DNA for the CDR3: TGTGCCAGTAAACCGGACAGGGGTAACTATGGCTACACCTTC. The encoded protein is CASKPDRGNYGYTF.